This passage covers 4 T cell receptor beta chains from one sample sequenced in a study of T-cell reconstitution after alpha-beta-depleted transplantation in children. For TCRbeta, the library was prepared with unique molecular identifiers. Each CDR3 protein is one row after TCRdb ran MiXCR on the PCR reads. The table has around 490,000 distinct CDR3 sequences, 9.5% to 12% seen once. The source was PBMCs, mostly from graft donor cells, collected 180 days after TCRalphabeta/CD19-depleted stem cell transplant. The receptors originated from a female patient aged 2 to 10 who had a stem cell transplant for aplastic anemia, so the T cells may come from the graft donor.

Only one count was recorded for this clonotype. The chain is built from TRBV7-6 and TRBJ2-5; D assignment may be TRBD1 or TRBD2 (5 bases each). CDR3 length: 15 amino acids. Per the germline V gene, CDR1 is SGHVS and CDR2 is FNYEAQ. V was trimmed by 4 bases and J by 0 bases, leaving 12 bases between them. The CDR3: CASSSRGEYQETQYF. The DNA for the CDR3 is TGTGCCAGCAGCTCTCGGGGCGAGTACCAAGAGACCCAGTACTTC.

This clonotype came up many times. The CDR3 bases are TGCGCCAGCAGCTTAGGGACTAGCGCTTACAATGAGCAGTTCTTC. It is translated as CASSLGTSAYNEQFF. This chain joins TRBV5-1 and TRBJ2-1; 10 nucleotides line up with TRBD2. CDR3 size: 15 residues. Germline assignment: CDR1 SGHRS and CDR2 YFSETQ. J gave up 4 bases and V 2 bases, and 3 bases lay outside the gene matches. Based on the CDR3 plus reference TRBV5-1 and TRBJ2-1, the full variable domain is KAGVTQTPRYLIKTRGQQVTLSCSPISGHRSVSWYQQTPGQGLQFLFEYFSETQRNKGNFPGRFSGRQFSNSRSEMNVSTLELGDSALYLCASSLGTSAYNEQFFGPGTRLTVL.

To note about this clonotype: A single base separates this from a much larger clone, so it may be a read error. The rearrangement links TRBV11-2 to TRBJ2-7, with D unclear. Germline CDR1 reads SGHAT; CDR2 reads FQNNGV. This CDR3 region has 14 residues. V was cut by 1 base and J by 6 bases, with 13 bases left in between. The CDR3 nucleotides are TGTGCCAGCAGCTTAGGTCCCGCAACCTGCGAGCAGTACGTC. Translation: CASSLGPATCEQYV.

This rearrangement joins TRBV5-1 to TRBJ2-7; TRBD1 aligns across 12 bases. V trimming: 0 bases; J trimming: 3 bases; junction bases outside the gene matches: 7. CDR3 length equals 17 residues. CDR1 and CDR2 from the germline V gene are SGHRS and YFSETQ. The CDR3 DNA is TGCGCCAGCAGCTTGGTGGGGACAGGGGGCGCGGGCTACGAGCAGTACTTC. Amino acids: CASSLVGTGGAGYEQYF.